This passage covers 12 T cell receptor beta chains from one sample sequenced in a study of cytotoxic CD8 clonotypes in ibrutinib-treated CLL. Sequencing was performed with immunoSEQ multiplex PCR; in TCRdb, only in-frame clones are kept and a portion is missing. Of around 20,000 clones detected, approximately 81% appear once; the ten largest clones hold 6.5% to 8%. Sequences were derived from PBMCs, sampled before ibrutinib treatment. All receptors come from a human donor with chronic lymphocytic leukemia.

The chain is built from TRBV29-1 and TRBJ2-7; D might be TRBD1 or TRBD2, each matching 5 bases. Germline V lookup: CDR1 SQVTM, CDR2 ANQGSEA. V was trimmed by 0 bases and J by 5 bases, leaving 14 bases between them. This CDR3 contains 14 residues. The CDR3 loop is CSVEDPGATNEQYF. The CDR3 DNA reads TGCAGCGTTGAAGATCCCGGGGCTACAAACGAGCAGTACTTC.

This clone turned up a few times. The V and J genes are TRBV28 and TRBJ2-3, with TRBD2 as a possible D gene (5 bases). This CDR3 region has 11 residues. Trimming pared 3 bases from V and 11 bases from J, leaving 9 bases between. Germline CDR1 is MDHEN and CDR2 is SYDVKM. In nucleotides, the CDR3 is TGTGCCAGCAGTTTGGGAGTCGGGCAGTATTTT. Amino acid sequence: CASSLGVGQYF. The full variable domain, completed using reference TRBV28 and TRBJ2-3, is DVKVTQSSRYLVKRTGEKVFLECVQDMDHENMFWYRQDPGLGLRLIYFSYDVKMKEKGDIPEGYSVSREKKERFSLILESASTNQTSMYLCASSLGVGQYFGPGTRLTVL.

The chain combines TRBV2 with TRBJ2-7; D ambiguous. Between the trimmed V and J ends, which lost 3 bases and 2 bases, there was a span of 11 bases. The germline V gene has CDR1 SNHLY and CDR2 FYNNEI. The CDR3 is 14 amino acids. CDR3 DNA sequence: TGTGCCAGCAGTGACCCCACAGCAGCCTACGAGCAGTACTTC. Its protein is CASSDPTAAYEQYF.

The chain carries TRBV28 and TRBJ1-4; D perhaps matches TRBD1 (5 bases). V lost 5 bases and J 0 bases, leaving 7 bases between the germline ends. The V gene's germline CDR1 is MDHEN and CDR2 SYDVKM. The CDR3 covers 14 residues. The CDR3 region has the DNA TGTGCCAGCAGTCAAGGGGCAACTAATGAAAAACTGTTTTTT. Protein sequence: CASSQGATNEKLFF.

This clone has more than one count but fewer than ten. The chain couples TRBV5-1 to TRBJ1-5; D not certain. CDR3 length: 13 residues. The germline V gene has CDR1 SGHRS and CDR2 YFSETQ. Trimming shortened V by 4 bases and J by 2 bases, and 7 bases separated the two germline ends. CDR3 nucleotides: TGCGCCAGCAGCATTTCGGGCAATCAGCCCCAGCATTTT. This encodes CASSISGNQPQHF.

The V and J genes are TRBV19 and TRBJ2-2, with D tentatively TRBD1 (5 bases). V shed 3 bases and J shed 4 bases, with 12 bases lying between them. The germline gives CDR1 LNHDA, CDR2 SQIVND (reference sequence). This CDR3 region has 15 residues. CDR3 region: CASSMGPGSTGELFF. In nucleotides, the CDR3 is TGTGCCAGTAGTATGGGTCCAGGGTCCACCGGGGAGCTGTTTTTT.

This chain joins TRBV28 and TRBJ2-5; D is uncertain. This CDR3 comprises 14 residues. CDR1 and CDR2 (germline): MDHEN, SYDVKM. Trimming stripped 4 bases from V and 3 bases from J, with 12 bases between. The CDR3 region is CASSSPNLKETQYF. The CDR3 coding sequence is TGTGCCAGCAGTTCCCCTAATTTAAAAGAGACCCAGTACTTC.

This chain links TRBV5-1 with TRBJ1-2; D is unresolved. Trimming shortened V by 4 bases and J by 4 bases, and 17 bases separated the two germline ends. The CDR3 sequence is 15 residues long. Germline V gene data show CDR1 as SGHRS and CDR2 as YFSETQ. This CDR3 reads CASSPEGASSYGYTF. The CDR3 DNA is TGCGCCAGCAGCCCGGAAGGTGCCTCTAGCTATGGCTACACCTTC.

This chain connects TRBV21-1 to TRBJ2-7. TRBV21-1 is labeled a pseudogene. This CDR3 has 13 residues. CDR3 loop: CASSKPRPYEQYF. DNA of the CDR3: TGTGCCAGCAGCAAACCTCGCCCCTACGAGCAGTACTTC.

This chain uses TRBV28 with TRBJ1-3; the D is unclear. CDR1 is MDHEN, CDR2 SYDVKM, per germline. The germline V and J ends were trimmed by 7 bases and 0 bases, with 16 bases remaining between them. This CDR3 is built from 16 residues. In DNA form, the CDR3 reads TGTGCCAGCACCTCCTGGACTCCCAGCTCTGGAAACACCATATATTTT. Translating it yields CASTSWTPSSGNTIYF.

The J gene is TRBJ2-6, the V gene TRBV5-1, with D perhaps TRBD1 (6 bases). Per the germline V gene, CDR1 is SGHRS and CDR2 is YFSETQ. The CDR3 is made up of 14 amino acids. V shed 4 bases and J shed 1 base, with 6 bases lying between them. The CDR3 is CASSRGSGANVLTF. CDR3 bases: TGCGCCAGCAGCAGGGGGTCTGGGGCCAACGTCCTGACTTTC.

This clone was seen only a few times. The chain is built from TRBV27 and TRBJ2-7; D uncertain. V dropped 3 bases and J dropped 5 bases, with 11 bases sitting between them. CDR1 is MNHEY, CDR2 SMNVEV, per germline (reference sequence). The CDR3 loop spans 13 amino acids. CDR3: CASSLWGRDEQYF. DNA for the CDR3: TGTGCCAGCAGTTTGTGGGGTCGGGACGAGCAGTACTTC.